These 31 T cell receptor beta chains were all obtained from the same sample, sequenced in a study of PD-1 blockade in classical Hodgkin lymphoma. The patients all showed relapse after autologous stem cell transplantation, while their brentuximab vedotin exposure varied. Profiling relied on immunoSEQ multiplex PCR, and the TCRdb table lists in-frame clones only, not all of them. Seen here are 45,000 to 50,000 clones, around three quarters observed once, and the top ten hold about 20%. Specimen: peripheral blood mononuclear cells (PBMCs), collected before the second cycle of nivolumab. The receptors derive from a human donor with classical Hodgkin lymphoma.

CDR3 amino acids: CASGTAFSNQPQHF. DNA of the CDR3: TGTGCCAGCGGGACGGCCTTTAGCAATCAGCCCCAGCATTTT. This rearrangement joins TRBV19 to TRBJ1-5; D may be TRBD1 (5 bases). The CDR3 sequence is 14 residues long. CDR1 is LNHDA and CDR2 is SQIVND in the germline V gene (reference sequence). Trimming took off 9 bases at V and 0 bases at J, with 12 bases between the two ends.

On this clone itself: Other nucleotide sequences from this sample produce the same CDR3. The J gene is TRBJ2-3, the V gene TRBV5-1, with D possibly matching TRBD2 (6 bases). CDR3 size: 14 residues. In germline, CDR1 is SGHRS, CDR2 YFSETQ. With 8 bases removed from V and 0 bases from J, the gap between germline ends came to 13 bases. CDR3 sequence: CASLRGGSTDTQYF. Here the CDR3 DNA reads TGCGCCAGTCTACGTGGGGGGAGCACAGATACGCAGTATTTT.

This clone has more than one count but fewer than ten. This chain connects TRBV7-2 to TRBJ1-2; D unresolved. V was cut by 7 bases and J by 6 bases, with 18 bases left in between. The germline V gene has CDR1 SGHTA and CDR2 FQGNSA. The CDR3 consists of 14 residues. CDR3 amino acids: CASNPPLGFDGYTF. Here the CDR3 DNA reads TGTGCCAGCAACCCCCCCCTGGGGTTCGATGGCTACACCTTC.

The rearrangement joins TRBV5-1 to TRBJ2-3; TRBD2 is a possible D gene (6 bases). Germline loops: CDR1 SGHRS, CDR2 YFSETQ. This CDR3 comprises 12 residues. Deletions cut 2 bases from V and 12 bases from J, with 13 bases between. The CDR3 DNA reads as TGCGCCAGCAGCTTACCTCCAGCGGGCCAGTATTTT. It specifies CASSLPPAGQYF.

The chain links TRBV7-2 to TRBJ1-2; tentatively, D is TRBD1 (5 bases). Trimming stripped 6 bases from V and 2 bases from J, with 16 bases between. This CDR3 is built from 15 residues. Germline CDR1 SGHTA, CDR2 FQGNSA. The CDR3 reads CASSRMAGSNYGYTF. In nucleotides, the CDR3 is TGTGCCAGCAGTCGGATGGCAGGGTCAAACTATGGCTACACCTTC.

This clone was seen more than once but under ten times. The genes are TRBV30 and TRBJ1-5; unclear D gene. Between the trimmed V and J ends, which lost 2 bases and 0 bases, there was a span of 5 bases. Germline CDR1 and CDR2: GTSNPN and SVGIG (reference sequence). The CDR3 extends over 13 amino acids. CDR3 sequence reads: CAWSPTSNQPQHF. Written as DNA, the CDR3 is TGTGCCTGGAGTCCAACTAGCAATCAGCCCCAGCATTTT.

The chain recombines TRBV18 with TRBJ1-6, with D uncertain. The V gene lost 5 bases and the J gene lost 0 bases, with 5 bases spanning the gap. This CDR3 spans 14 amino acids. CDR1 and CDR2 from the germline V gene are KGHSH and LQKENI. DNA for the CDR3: TGTGCCAGCTCAAAGGACTCCTATAATTCACCCCTCCACTTT. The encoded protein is CASSKDSYNSPLHF.

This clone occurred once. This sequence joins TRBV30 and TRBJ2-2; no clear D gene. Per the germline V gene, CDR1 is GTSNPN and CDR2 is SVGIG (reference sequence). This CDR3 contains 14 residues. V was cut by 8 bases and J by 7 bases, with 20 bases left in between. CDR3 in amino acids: CAGTRVTRVGELFF. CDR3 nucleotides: TGTGCCGGAACCCGAGTTACTCGAGTCGGGGAGCTGTTTTTT.

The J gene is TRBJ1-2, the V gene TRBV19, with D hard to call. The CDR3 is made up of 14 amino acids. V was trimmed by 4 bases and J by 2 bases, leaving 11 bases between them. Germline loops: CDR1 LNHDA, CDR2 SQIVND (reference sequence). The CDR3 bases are TGTGCCAGTAGTACCTTAGACAAGAACTATGGCTACACCTTC. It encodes CASSTLDKNYGYTF.

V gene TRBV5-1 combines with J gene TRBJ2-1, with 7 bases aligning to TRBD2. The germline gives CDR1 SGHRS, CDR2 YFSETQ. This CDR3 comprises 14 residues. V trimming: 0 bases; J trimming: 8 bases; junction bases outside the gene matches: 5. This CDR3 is CASSLVGGSDEQFF. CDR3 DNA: TGCGCCAGCAGCTTGGTGGGGGGGAGCGATGAGCAGTTCTTC.

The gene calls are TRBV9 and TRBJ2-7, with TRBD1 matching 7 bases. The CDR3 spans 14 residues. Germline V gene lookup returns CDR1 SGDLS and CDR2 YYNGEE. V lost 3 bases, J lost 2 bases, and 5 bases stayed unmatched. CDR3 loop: CASSDQGVPYEQYF. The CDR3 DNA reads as TGTGCCAGCAGCGACCAGGGGGTCCCCTACGAGCAGTACTTC.

The CDR3 loop is CASSLDVSGNTIYF. In DNA form, the CDR3 reads TGCGCCAGCAGCTTGGATGTCTCTGGAAACACCATATATTTT. The chain employs TRBV5-1 and TRBJ1-3; D not resolved. Germline loops: CDR1 SGHRS, CDR2 YFSETQ. The CDR3 consists of 14 residues. Trimming removed 0 bases at V and 0 bases at J, with 4 bases between. The whole variable domain, remainder taken from reference TRBV5-1 and TRBJ1-3, is KAGVTQTPRYLIKTRGQQVTLSCSPISGHRSVSWYQQTPGQGLQFLFEYFSETQRNKGNFPGRFSGRQFSNSRSEMNVSTLELGDSALYLCASSLDVSGNTIYFGEGSWLTVV.

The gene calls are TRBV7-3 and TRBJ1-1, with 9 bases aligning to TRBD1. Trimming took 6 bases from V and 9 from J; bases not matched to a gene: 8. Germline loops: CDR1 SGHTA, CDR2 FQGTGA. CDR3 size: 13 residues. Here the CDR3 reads CASRVTGTGKAFF. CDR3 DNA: TGTGCCAGCAGGGTCACCGGGACAGGGAAAGCTTTCTTT.

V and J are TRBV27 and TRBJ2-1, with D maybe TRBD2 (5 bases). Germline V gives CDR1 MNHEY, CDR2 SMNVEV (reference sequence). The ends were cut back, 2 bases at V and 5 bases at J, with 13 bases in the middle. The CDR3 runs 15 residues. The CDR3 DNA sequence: TGTGCCAGCAGTTTAAACATAGCGACTAACAATGAGCAGTTCTTC. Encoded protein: CASSLNIATNNEQFF.

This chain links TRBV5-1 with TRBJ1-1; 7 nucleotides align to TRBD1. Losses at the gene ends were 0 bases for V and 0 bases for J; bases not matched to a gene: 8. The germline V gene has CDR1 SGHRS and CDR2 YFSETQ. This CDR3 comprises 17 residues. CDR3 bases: TGCGCCAGCAGCTTGGCCGGCCAGGGGGTGATGAACACTGAAGCTTTCTTT. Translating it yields CASSLAGQGVMNTEAFF.

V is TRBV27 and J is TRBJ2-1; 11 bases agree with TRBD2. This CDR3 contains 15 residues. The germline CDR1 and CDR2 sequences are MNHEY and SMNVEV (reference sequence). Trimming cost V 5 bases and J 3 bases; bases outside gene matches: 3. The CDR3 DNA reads TGTGCCAGCAGTCTTGGACTAGCGGGCTACAATGAGCAGTTCTTC. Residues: CASSLGLAGYNEQFF.

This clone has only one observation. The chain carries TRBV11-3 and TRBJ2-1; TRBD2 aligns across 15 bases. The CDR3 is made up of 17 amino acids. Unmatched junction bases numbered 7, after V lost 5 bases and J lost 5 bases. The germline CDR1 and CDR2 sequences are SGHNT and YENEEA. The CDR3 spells CASSIRTSGRAHNEQFF. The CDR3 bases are TGTGCCAGCAGCATACGGACTAGCGGGAGGGCCCACAATGAGCAGTTCTTC.

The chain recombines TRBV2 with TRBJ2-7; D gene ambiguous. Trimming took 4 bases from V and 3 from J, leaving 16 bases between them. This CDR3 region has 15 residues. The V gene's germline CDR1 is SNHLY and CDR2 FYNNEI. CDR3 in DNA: TGTGCCAGCAGTGGGTCTGACGGAGAGTTCTACGAGCAGTACTTC. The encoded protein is CASSGSDGEFYEQYF.

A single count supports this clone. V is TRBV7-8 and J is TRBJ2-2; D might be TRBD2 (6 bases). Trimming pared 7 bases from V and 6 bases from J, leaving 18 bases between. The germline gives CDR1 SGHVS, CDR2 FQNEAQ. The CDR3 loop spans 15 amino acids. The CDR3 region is CASTLWGDVPGELFF. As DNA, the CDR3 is TGTGCCAGCACCCTATGGGGGGATGTTCCCGGGGAGCTGTTTTTT.

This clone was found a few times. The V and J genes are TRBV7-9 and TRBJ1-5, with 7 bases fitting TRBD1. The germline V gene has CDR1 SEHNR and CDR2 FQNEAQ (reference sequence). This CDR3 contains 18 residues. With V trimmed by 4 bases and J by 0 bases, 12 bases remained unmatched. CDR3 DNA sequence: TGTGCCAGCAGCTCACAGGGGCCCATAGACCATAGCAATCAGCCCCAGCATTTT. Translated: CASSSQGPIDHSNQPQHF. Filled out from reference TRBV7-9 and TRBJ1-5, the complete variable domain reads DTGVSQNPRHKITKRGQNVTFRCDPISEHNRLYWYRQTLGQGPEFLTYFQNEAQLEKSRLLSDRFSAERPKGSFSTLEIQRTEQGDSAMYLCASSSQGPIDHSNQPQHFGDGTRLSIL.

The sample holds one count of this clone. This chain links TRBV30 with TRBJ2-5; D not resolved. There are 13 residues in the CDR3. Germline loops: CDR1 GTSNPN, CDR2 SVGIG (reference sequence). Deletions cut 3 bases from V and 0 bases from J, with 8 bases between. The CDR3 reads CAWSGDNQETQYF. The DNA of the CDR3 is TGTGCCTGGAGCGGCGACAACCAAGAGACCCAGTACTTC.

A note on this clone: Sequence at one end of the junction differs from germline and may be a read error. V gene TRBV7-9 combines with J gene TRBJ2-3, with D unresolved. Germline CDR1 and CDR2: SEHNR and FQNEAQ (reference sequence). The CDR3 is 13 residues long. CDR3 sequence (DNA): TGTGCCATCAGCAGGTTTAGCACAGATACGCAGTATTTT. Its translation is CAISRFSTDTQYF.

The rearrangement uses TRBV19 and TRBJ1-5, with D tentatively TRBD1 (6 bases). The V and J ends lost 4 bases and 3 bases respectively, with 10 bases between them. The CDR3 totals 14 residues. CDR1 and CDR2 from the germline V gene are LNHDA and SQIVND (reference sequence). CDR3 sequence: CASSTQGFNQPQHF. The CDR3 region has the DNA TGTGCCAGTAGTACACAGGGTTTCAATCAGCCCCAGCATTTT.

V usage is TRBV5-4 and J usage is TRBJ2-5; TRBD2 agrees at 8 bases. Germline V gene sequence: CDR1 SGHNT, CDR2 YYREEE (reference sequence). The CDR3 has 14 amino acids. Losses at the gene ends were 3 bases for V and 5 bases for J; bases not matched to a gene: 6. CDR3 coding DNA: TGTGCCAGCAGCTCACGCGGGGGGACCGAGACCCAGTACTTC. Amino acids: CASSSRGGTETQYF.

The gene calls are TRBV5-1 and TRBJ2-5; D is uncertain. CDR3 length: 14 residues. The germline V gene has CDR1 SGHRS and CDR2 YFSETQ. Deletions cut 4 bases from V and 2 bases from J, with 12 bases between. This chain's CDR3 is CASSLMSPQETQYF. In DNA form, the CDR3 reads TGCGCCAGCAGCCTCATGTCGCCTCAAGAGACCCAGTACTTC.

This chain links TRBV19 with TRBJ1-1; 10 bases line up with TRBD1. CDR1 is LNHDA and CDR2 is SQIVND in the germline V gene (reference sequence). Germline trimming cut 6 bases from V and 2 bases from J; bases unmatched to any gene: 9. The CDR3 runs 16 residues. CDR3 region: CASSPAGQGRNTEAFF. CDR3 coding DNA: TGTGCCAGTAGCCCAGCGGGACAGGGGAGAAACACTGAAGCTTTCTTT.

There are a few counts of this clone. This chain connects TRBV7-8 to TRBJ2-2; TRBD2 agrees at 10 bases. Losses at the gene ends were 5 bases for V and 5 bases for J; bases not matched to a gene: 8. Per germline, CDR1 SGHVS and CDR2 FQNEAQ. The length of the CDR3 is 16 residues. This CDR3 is CASSTLAGVQTGELFF. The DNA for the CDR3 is TGTGCCAGCAGCACGCTAGCGGGAGTACAGACCGGGGAGCTGTTTTTT.

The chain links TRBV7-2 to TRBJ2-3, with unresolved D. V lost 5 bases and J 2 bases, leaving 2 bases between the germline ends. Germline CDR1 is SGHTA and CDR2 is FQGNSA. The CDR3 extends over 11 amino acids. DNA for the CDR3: TGTGCCAGCAGCCACACAGATACGCAGTATTTT. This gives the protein CASSHTDTQYF.

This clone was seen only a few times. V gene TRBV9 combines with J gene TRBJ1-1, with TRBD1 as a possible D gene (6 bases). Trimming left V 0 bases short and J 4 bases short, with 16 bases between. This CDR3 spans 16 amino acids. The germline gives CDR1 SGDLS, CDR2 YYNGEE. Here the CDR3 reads CASSVAGLGGFTEAFF. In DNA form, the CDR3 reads TGTGCCAGCAGCGTAGCTGGGTTGGGGGGCTTCACTGAAGCTTTCTTT.

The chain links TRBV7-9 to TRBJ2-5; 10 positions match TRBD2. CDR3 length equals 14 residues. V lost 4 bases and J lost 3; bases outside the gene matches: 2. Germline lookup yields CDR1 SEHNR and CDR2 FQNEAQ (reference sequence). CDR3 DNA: TGTGCCAGCAGCTACGGACTAGCGGAAGAGACCCAGTACTTC. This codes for CASSYGLAEETQYF.

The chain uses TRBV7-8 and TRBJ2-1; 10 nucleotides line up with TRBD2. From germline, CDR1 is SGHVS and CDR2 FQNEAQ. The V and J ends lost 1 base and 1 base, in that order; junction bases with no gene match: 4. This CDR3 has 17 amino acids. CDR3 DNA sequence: TGTGCCAGCAGCTTAGGGGTTAGCGGGGGGTCCTACAATGAGCAGTTCTTC. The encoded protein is CASSLGVSGGSYNEQFF. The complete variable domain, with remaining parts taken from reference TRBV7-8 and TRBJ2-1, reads GAGVSQSPRYKVAKRGQDVALRCDPISGHVSLFWYQQALGQGPEFLTYFQNEAQLDKSGLPSDRFFAERPEGSVSTLKIQRTQQEDSAVYLCASSLGVSGGSYNEQFFGPGTRLTVL.